These 25 T cell receptor beta chains were sequenced from one sample in a study of CD8 T cells in ankylosing spondylitis. TCRdb redid the calling of the 5' RACE reads with MiXCR, one entry per CDR3 protein. The sample shows hundreds of thousands of distinct CDR3 sequences, roughly 20% of them seen only once. Sequencing was carried out using blood, either unsorted or a sorted T cell fraction (not recorded which). The origin of the receptors is a male donor with ankylosing spondylitis or in good health (not recorded which).

The rearrangement joins TRBV5-1 to TRBJ2-5; 10 nucleotides align to TRBD2. Germline V gives CDR1 SGHRS, CDR2 YFSETQ. The CDR3 has 18 residues. The trim removed 4 bases at V and 5 bases at J, leaving 17 bases unmatched. As DNA, the CDR3 is TGCGCCAGCAGCCAAAGGGTTGCTAGCGGGAGTTCCCGGGAGACCCAGTACTTC. This encodes CASSQRVASGSSRETQYF.

This clonotype was counted many times. The chain links TRBV18 to TRBJ2-3, with TRBD1 identical over 8 bases. Per germline, CDR1 KGHSH and CDR2 LQKENI. The V and J ends lost 1 base and 4 bases, in that order; junction bases with no gene match: 7. The length of the CDR3 is 16 residues. DNA for the CDR3: TGTGCCAGCTCACCACGACCTCAGGGGGCCTCAGATACGCAGTATTTT. Translated, it gives CASSPRPQGASDTQYF. The full variable domain, rest sourced from reference TRBV18 and TRBJ2-3, is NAGVMQNPRHLVRRRGQEARLRCSPMKGHSHVYWYRQLPEEGLKFMVYLQKENIIDESGMPKERFSAEFPKEGPSILRIQQVVRGDSAAYFCASSPRPQGASDTQYFGPGTRLTVL.

This clonotype was seen a handful of times. This chain uses TRBV9 with TRBJ2-5; D is undetermined. V shed 3 bases and J shed 5 bases, with 11 bases lying between them. CDR1 and CDR2 from the germline V gene are SGDLS and YYNGEE. The CDR3 is 13 amino acids. CDR3 region: CASSGHMGETQYF. CDR3 DNA sequence: TGTGCCAGCAGCGGACATATGGGCGAGACCCAGTACTTC.

This chain connects TRBV12-3 or TRBV12-4 to TRBJ1-1; D perhaps matches TRBD1 (6 bases). CDR3 size: 15 residues. V lost 6 bases and J 2 bases, leaving 16 bases between the germline ends. The chain's CDR3 is CASSPPHGTNTEAFF. The CDR3 DNA reads TGTGCCAGCAGCCCCCCGCATGGGACAAACACTGAAGCTTTCTTT.

This sequence joins TRBV4-1 and TRBJ1-1; D gene unclear. V gave up 6 bases and J gave up 5 bases, with 10 bases separating them. Germline CDR1 and CDR2: MGHRA and YSYEKL. The CDR3 extends over 12 amino acids. CDR3 residues: CASSPGRTEAFF. CDR3 nucleotides: TGCGCCAGCAGTCCGGGTCGGACTGAAGCTTTCTTT.

About this clonotype: With a much larger clone just one base away, this may be a read error. The genes are TRBV20-1 and TRBJ2-2; 10 bases fit TRBD2. The length of the CDR3 is 17 residues. Germline V lookup: CDR1 DFQATT, CDR2 SNEGSKA (reference sequence). The CDR3 protein is CCASGVGLAANTGELFF. The CDR3 DNA follows: TGCTGTGCTAGTGGGGTCGGACTAGCGGCGAACACCGGGGAGCTGTTTTTT.

J is TRBJ2-7 and V is TRBV18; 9 nucleotides line up with TRBD1. CDR1 KGHSH and CDR2 LQKENI come from the germline V gene. The CDR3 covers 13 residues. V trimming: 6 bases; J trimming: 2 bases; junction bases outside the gene matches: 2. CDR3 region: CASSTGGAYEQYV. CDR3 bases: TGTGCCAGCTCGACAGGGGGAGCCTACGAGCAGTACGTC.

This clonotype has at least ten counts. The rearrangement joins TRBV9 to TRBJ2-5; D is unresolved. CDR1 is SGDLS and CDR2 is YYNGEE in the germline V gene. V was clipped by 3 bases and J by 2 bases, with 8 bases between them. CDR3 length: 13 residues. The CDR3 region has the DNA TGTGCCAGCAGCGGTCATGAGCAAGAGACCCAGTACTTC. It translates to CASSGHEQETQYF.

This clonotype came up a few times. The rearrangement uses TRBV9 and TRBJ2-2; no reliable D call. Trimming removed 2 bases at V and 0 bases at J, with 8 bases between. Germline-derived CDR1 and CDR2 are SGDLS and YYNGEE. The CDR3 has 15 amino acids. CDR3 sequence reads: CASSVEPSNTGELFF. CDR3 coding DNA: TGTGCCAGCAGCGTGGAACCATCGAACACCGGGGAGCTGTTTTTT.

The table lists this clonotype with a few counts. V usage is TRBV5-1 and J usage is TRBJ2-3; 8 bases agree with TRBD1. The CDR3 runs 16 residues. The germline V gene has CDR1 SGHRS and CDR2 YFSETQ. The ends lost 2 bases at V and 3 bases at J; junction bases unmatched: 8. The CDR3 DNA reads TGCGCCAGCAGCTTCTATGGACAGGGTAAAACAGATACGCAGTATTTT. This gives the protein CASSFYGQGKTDTQYF.

This sequence joins TRBV6-2 or TRBV6-3 and TRBJ2-5, with D possibly matching TRBD1 (6 bases). Germline CDR1 reads MNHEY; CDR2 reads SVGEGT. Trimming stripped 2 bases from V and 1 base from J, with 11 bases between. CDR3 size: 15 residues. CDR3: CASSYIRQAQETQYF. CDR3 in DNA: TGTGCCAGCAGTTACATCAGACAGGCCCAAGAGACCCAGTACTTC.

This chain connects TRBV7-2 to TRBJ2-7; D not resolved. The CDR3 spans 13 residues. Germline assignment: CDR1 SGHTA and CDR2 FQGNSA. V lost 0 bases, J lost 6 bases, and 9 bases lay in between. CDR3 bases: TGTGCCAGCAGCTTAGCGCCCGGTTTCGAGCAGTACGTC. This translates into CASSLAPGFEQYV.

This chain joins TRBV20-1 and TRBJ2-5; TRBD1 agrees at 11 bases. Germline V lookup: CDR1 DFQATT, CDR2 SNEGSKA (reference sequence). V shed 6 bases, J shed 4 bases, and the junction held 4 bases outside the gene matches. This CDR3 spans 13 amino acids. The CDR3 is CSALGQGVETQYF. The CDR3 bases are TGCAGTGCCCTGGGACAGGGGGTAGAGACCCAGTACTTC.

Notes on this clonotype: It may be a read error: a sequence one base away is much more abundant. V gene TRBV6-2 or TRBV6-3 combines with J gene TRBJ2-2, with 7 nucleotides matching TRBD2. The CDR3 consists of 14 residues. Per germline, CDR1 MNHEY and CDR2 SVGEGT. The CDR3 DNA sequence: TGTGCCAGCAGTTACCTAGCGGAGACCGGGGAGCTGCTTTTT. Its protein product is CASSYLAETGELLF.

The rearrangement uses TRBV19 and TRBJ1-2; the match to TRBD1 covers 12 bases. Per the germline V gene, CDR1 is LNHDA and CDR2 is SQIVND (reference sequence). CDR3 length: 18 amino acids. J was trimmed by 2 bases and V by 3 bases; bases with no gene match: 10. The DNA for the CDR3 is TGTGCCAGTAGTATTTCCGGGACAGGGGGCCTGTGGAACTATGGCTACACCTTC. This gives the protein CASSISGTGGLWNYGYTF.

The table lists this clonotype with a few counts. The chain employs TRBV5-4 and TRBJ1-2, with TRBD1 as a possible D gene (5 bases). Germline V gives CDR1 SGHNT, CDR2 YYREEE (reference sequence). V lost 5 bases, J lost 0 bases, and 14 bases lay in between. This CDR3 contains 15 residues. The CDR3 here is CASSPSGTPNYGYTF. The CDR3 DNA follows: TGTGCCAGCAGTCCCTCAGGGACCCCTAACTATGGCTACACCTTC.

V and J are TRBV15 and TRBJ2-7; 8 nucleotides line up with TRBD1. Per germline, CDR1 LNHNV and CDR2 YYDKDF (reference sequence). V dropped 1 base and J dropped 0; count of bases not matched to a gene: 5. The CDR3 is made up of 16 amino acids. CDR3 sequence (DNA): TGTGCCACCAGCAGAGCCGGGACAGGAAACTCCTACGAGCAGTACGTC. This encodes CATSRAGTGNSYEQYV.

This chain uses TRBV28 with TRBJ2-2; TRBD2 matches at 12 bases. CDR3 length equals 18 residues. Per the germline V gene, CDR1 is MDHEN and CDR2 is SYDVKM. Losses at the gene ends were 6 bases for V and 2 bases for J; bases not matched to a gene: 10. The CDR3 loop reads CASSPMTSGSGNTGELFF. DNA of the CDR3: TGTGCCAGCAGCCCCATGACTAGCGGGAGTGGAAACACCGGGGAGCTGTTTTTT.

Notes on this clonotype: Since a much larger clone is just one base distant, this may be a read error. The rearrangement joins TRBV10-1 to TRBJ2-1; no clear D. The CDR3 spans 13 residues. Germline-derived CDR1 and CDR2 are WNHNN and SYGVQD (reference sequence). In nucleotides, the CDR3 is TGCGCCAGCAGTGCCGAACTGTACAATGTGCAGTTCTTC. It encodes CASSAELYNVQFF.

This clonotype was seen a few times. J is TRBJ2-1 and V is TRBV20-1; TRBD2 aligns across 11 bases. CDR3 length: 18 amino acids. CDR1 is DFQATT, CDR2 SNEGSKA, per germline (reference sequence). V shed 4 bases, J shed 0 bases, and the junction held 11 bases outside the gene matches. The CDR3 DNA reads as TGCAGTGCTATCCGGGCTAGCGGGGGGATAAGCTCCTACAATGAGCAGTTCTTC. Encoded protein: CSAIRASGGISSYNEQFF.

The chain's CDR3 is CSARDFRRQGANSPLHF. In DNA form, the CDR3 reads TGCAGTGCTAGAGATTTCAGAAGACAGGGGGCAAATTCACCCCTCCACTTT. The chain recombines TRBV20-1 with TRBJ1-6, with 10 bases lining up with TRBD1. Trimming took 0 bases from V and 7 from J; bases not matched to a gene: 9. CDR3 length equals 17 residues. Germline V gene data show CDR1 as DFQATT and CDR2 as SNEGSKA (reference sequence).

This chain joins TRBV5-5 and TRBJ1-5; maybe TRBD1 (6 bases). The CDR3 has 15 amino acids. Trimming took 5 bases from V and 7 from J, leaving 19 bases between them. CDR1 is SGHKS and CDR2 is YYEKEE in the germline V gene (reference sequence). The CDR3 DNA reads TGTGCCAGCAGTTTAGATACAGGGAGTTACCAGCCCCAGCATTTT. Protein product: CASSLDTGSYQPQHF.

This clonotype was seen a few times. V gene TRBV20-1 combines with J gene TRBJ1-1, with no clear D. This CDR3 region has 13 residues. Germline CDR1 reads DFQATT; CDR2 reads SNEGSKA (reference sequence). Trimming cost V 3 bases and J 4 bases, with 12 bases left between them. CDR3 nucleotides: TGCAGTGCTAGTCGAGGAAGTGGCACTGAAGCTTTCTTT. Amino acids: CSASRGSGTEAFF.

The table lists this clonotype with many counts. The chain recombines TRBV25-1 with TRBJ1-4; D not certain. CDR3 length equals 14 residues. The germline V gene encodes CDR1 MGHDK and CDR2 SYGVNS. The V end lost 3 bases, the J end lost 6 bases, and 11 bases lay between the germline ends. CDR3 bases: TGTGCCAGCAGTGATGTGGGGATTGATGAAAAACTGTTTTTT. Amino acid sequence: CASSDVGIDEKLFF.

The CDR3 DNA is TGCGCCAGCAGCCCCGGGCGGGGGGGCTACGAGCAGTACGTC. This codes for CASSPGRGGYEQYV. The chain employs TRBV5-1 and TRBJ2-7, with 9 bases identical to TRBD2. Unmatched junction bases numbered 5, after V lost 4 bases and J lost 3 bases. This CDR3 is 14 amino acids long. Germline CDR1 reads SGHRS; CDR2 reads YFSETQ.